This TCR beta chain was captured by sequencing in a study of cytomegalovirus exposure and HLA in healthy donors (dated by TCRdb to 2017 to 2019). Describing the broader study: In an earlier analysis of several hundred of the donors, approximately 260 Gb of sequence data and approximately 120 million unique TCR beta sequences from about 179 million T cells were reported. A later analysis re-examined previously published TCR beta repertoires from about 700 donors and added high-resolution HLA genotyping to investigate patterns of TCR occurrence. The study aimed to test whether cataloging public T cell receptors could reveal signatures of past pathogen exposure. An early release covering roughly 600 HLA-typed donors comprised about 300 gigabases of sequencing data and around 80 million unique TCR sequences. A handful of DR-DQ haplotypes were treated as single units for association and clustering because of strong linkage in the cohort. Class I and class II HLA loci were covered by the typing at four-digit resolution. In a later genetic analysis, genome-wide SNP genotypes for about three fifths of the roughly 670 donors were used, and that subset was treated as a discovery cohort. To predict cytomegalovirus infection status, the study combined high-throughput TCR immunosequencing, statistical association of individual TCRs with disease status, and machine learning. Typing coverage varied by locus: 629-630 donors for A, B, C, DRB1 and DQB1; 500 to 550 for DQA1; around 570 for DPA1; roughly 450 for DPB1. All discovery cohort repertoires had been generated on a single sequencing platform. Donor age, sex, ethnicity and CMV serostatus were compiled together with the repertoire data. Of the approximately 400 genotyped donors, over 70% fell in the genetic ancestry cluster associated with self-reported Caucasian donors. Besides the first cohort of 500 to 700 subjects, a separate validation cohort made up of around 120 different subjects was used. In the later analysis, no new phenotypic data were used to find candidate immune exposures; instead, reliance was placed on TCR beta sequences and their occurrence across donors. The T cell repertoires of roughly 660 subjects were profiled by immunosequencing and related to cytomegalovirus serostatus. Among around 400 genotyped donors of the cohort, an average of about 240,000 unique TCR beta nucleotide sequences was sequenced per donor, of which about 18% were non-productive. An earlier analysis of a few hundred of the donors applied high-throughput TCR beta sequencing to assess whether each TCR beta V gene segment acted as functional or pseudogenic. General findings and caveats noted by the study authors: Because counts were too low, roughly 18 rarely observed V segments, including chromosome 9 orphons, were left out of the earlier analysis of some 640 of the donors. V-gene and J-gene trimming of TCR beta chains was associated with a missense DCLRE1C variant in a later genetic analysis, and the association was replicated in an independent cohort. In a later analysis, around 17,000 TCR beta sequences were associated with specific HLA alleles at a false discovery rate of 0.05. An earlier analysis of around 500 of the donors showed that most TCR beta V segments appeared in productive rearrangements either about 87% or about 30% of the time, which broadly matched IMGT annotations. Correlated functional status among segregating V segments might be attributable to linkage disequilibrium, but an unknown experimental factor could not be ruled out. A total of fewer than 200 TCR beta chains were listed by the study as associated with cytomegalovirus. In a later analysis, HLA-associated TCR beta chains showed more clonal expansion and lower generation probabilities than non-associated chains that were equally common. Cytomegalovirus status was reported to be diagnosed by the classifier with high specificity and sensitivity in both the original and validation cohorts. According to a later analysis, most CMV-associated TCR beta chains appeared to be HLA-restricted, and the HLA associations seemed to be driven largely by CMV exposure. A cluster of highly shared sequence variants was judged likely to be a technical artifact of the sequencing pipeline. The authors suggested that the approach could potentially be generalized to other disease states and immunological phenotypes. Immune exposure information for the cohort was limited to CMV serostatus. Because the 87-base-pair reads could not distinguish some IMGT-functional V segments, including TRBV6-2 and TRBV6-3, those segments were excluded. Sequencing depth was assumed to be roughly uniform across donors in the presence/absence analyses, though that assumption may not hold. Compared with the roughly 600-donor mean, donors in an Asian-associated ancestry cluster had fewer N-insertions in productive TCRs, according to a later genetic analysis. Most TCR sequences were observed very rarely across donors, whereas some public TCRs were present in many individuals. In vitro tests confirmed that a few of the cytomegalovirus-associated TCR beta chains recognize cytomegalovirus antigens. When HLA alleles, especially DR and DQ, strongly co-occurred, TCR associations were difficult to assign to individual alleles. A further reported finding was that TCR beta sequences accurately predicted the HLA-A and HLA-B alleles for most subjects in the first cohort. In a later analysis, several top co-occurrence clusters were reported to appear linked to parvovirus B19, influenza, CMV and Epstein-Barr virus. In a later analysis, TCR association rates were found to vary across HLA loci, with the most associated TCRs seen for DRB1 alleles and the fewest for HLA-C alleles. Only TCR beta chains were sequenced in this cohort, and the absence of alpha or paired-chain data limited detectable features. Because HLA typing was missing for some donors at each locus, association tests included only the typed subset.

The CDR3 goes from the cysteine to the phenylalanine over 13 residues. The entry retains the CDR3 DNA only, 39 bases that are in frame from base 1. The V end gives up 4 bases and the J end 7 bases, leaving 4 bases in the junction not matched to a gene. CDR1 and CDR2 are read off the germline V gene as SGHDT and YYEEEE. As for this clone: Which antigen it targets is not known. No per-base quality is available; no much larger clone lies one base away.

The cohort consisted of 670 or so healthy bone marrow donors. At the time of sampling, all cohort members were nominally healthy, though unrecorded immune exposures were likely present. The donor tested CMV seronegative, placing the donor among the approximately 360 seronegative members of the cohort. A peripheral blood sample was provided by each donor, and peripheral blood mononuclear cells were used for TCR beta sequencing. The Qiagen DNeasy Blood Extraction Kit was used to extract genomic DNA from the blood cell samples. Library construction relied on the immunoSEQ multiplex PCR assay. A mixture of 60 forward primers for TCR Vbeta segments and 13 reverse primers for TCR Jbeta segments was used in the multiplex PCR. Amplification of the CDR3 region of rearranged TCR beta genes was performed with a multiplex PCR assay on genomic DNA. The amplified TCR beta libraries were sequenced on the Illumina HiSeq System as 87-base-pair reads. Per the source publication's procedure: A later analysis counted approximately 84 million unique TCR beta chains across the 640 or so repertoires, and about 10 million of these chains were shared by at least two donors. Raw reads were error-corrected and collapsed into unique sequences by a nearest-neighbor algorithm in which closely related sequences were merged to remove PCR and sequencing errors. Alignment of CDR3 sequences to IMGT reference sequences was used to assign V, D and J gene segments. Each retained sequence needed at least a six-nucleotide match to both a V gene segment and a J gene segment. A rearrangement was called productive if the CDR3 had no stop codons and remained in frame with V and J, and every other rearrangement was called non-productive. Following IMGT convention, CDR3 was defined as the stretch from the second conserved V-encoded cysteine to the conserved J-encoded phenylalanine. The earlier analysis of 587 of the donors excluded sequences that lacked an unambiguous match to a single V gene segment. An earlier analysis of several hundred of the donors called V segments functional above 56.7% productive rearrangements and segregating when the between-donor standard deviation exceeded 5%. A statistical classification framework was built to diagnose cytomegalovirus status from the catalog of TCR beta chain sequences. In a later analysis, TCR nucleotide sequences were compared against IMGT/GENE-DB human TR gene sequences so that V and J genes could be assigned. Using the TCRdist pipeline, a later analysis assigned CDR3 sequences along with most-parsimonious VDJ recombination scenarios. A later analysis defined each TCR beta chain by its CDR3 amino acid sequence plus V-gene family, and excluded reads lacking a unique V-gene family. To address suspected cross-contamination and a sequencing artifact, a later analysis removed 450 to 700 highly shared, low-generation-probability nucleotide sequences. A later analysis calculated a clonal expansion index for each public chain from normalized within-repertoire ranks of inferred template counts. A later analysis computed generation probabilities with a VDJ recombination model fitted to out-of-frame rearrangements, and checked the results against IGoR. In a later analysis, hypergeometric tests were used to score TCR-TCR, TCR-HLA and TCR-CMV co-occurrence, with a repertoire-size bias correction applied to TCR pairs. A later analysis estimated false discovery rates by permuting HLA or CMV assignments 20 times. In a later analysis, co-occurring TCRs were grouped with DBSCAN, and TCRdist sequence similarity was added when clustering was performed within HLA-allele-positive subsets. Co-occurrence clustering excluded repertoires with fewer than 30,000 or more than 120,000 public chains, plus five with anomalous nucleotide sharing. Not all clones reach the TCRdb copy of this immuneACCESS table, which keeps in-frame sequences only. Checked studies attribute under half of the gap to unresolved V genes and leave the rest unexplained. Clonal size and the V and J genes are those of that table, whereas D and trimming came from the DNA. This sample is represented by roughly 100,000 clones; around 78% of them were singletons. Around 2.6% of the sample belongs to the ten largest clones.

Sequencing used PBMCs. This clonotype was obtained from a man aged 35 to 55 in good health and CMV-seronegative. The sequence joins TRBV5-6 to TRBJ2-2, and 7 junction bases match TRBD1. The DNA sequence reads TGTGCCAGCAGCATGACAGGGATCGGGGAGCTGTTTTTT. This encodes CASSMTGIGELFF.